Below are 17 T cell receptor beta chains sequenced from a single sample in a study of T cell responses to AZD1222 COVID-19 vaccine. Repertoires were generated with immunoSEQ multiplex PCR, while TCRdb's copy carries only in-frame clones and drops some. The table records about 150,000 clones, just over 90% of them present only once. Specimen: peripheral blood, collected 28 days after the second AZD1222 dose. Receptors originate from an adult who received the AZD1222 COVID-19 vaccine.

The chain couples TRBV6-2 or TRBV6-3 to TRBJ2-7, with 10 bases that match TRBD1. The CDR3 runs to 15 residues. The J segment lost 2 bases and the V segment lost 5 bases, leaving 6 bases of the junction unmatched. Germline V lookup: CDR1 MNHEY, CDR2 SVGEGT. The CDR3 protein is CASSGPGQGPYEQYF. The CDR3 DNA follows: TGTGCCAGCAGTGGGCCGGGACAGGGGCCCTACGAGCAGTACTTC.

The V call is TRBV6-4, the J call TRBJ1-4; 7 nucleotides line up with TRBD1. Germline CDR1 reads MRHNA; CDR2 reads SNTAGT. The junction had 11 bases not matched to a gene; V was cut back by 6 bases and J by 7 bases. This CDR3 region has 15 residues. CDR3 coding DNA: TGTGCCAGCAGCGAACAGGGGCGTCTTGGTGAAAAACTGTTTTTT. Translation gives CASSEQGRLGEKLFF.

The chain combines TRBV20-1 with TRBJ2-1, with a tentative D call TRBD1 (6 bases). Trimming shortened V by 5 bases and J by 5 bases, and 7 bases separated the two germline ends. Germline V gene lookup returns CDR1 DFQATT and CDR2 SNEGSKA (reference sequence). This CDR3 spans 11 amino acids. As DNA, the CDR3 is TGCAGTGCTCAGGGGAACAATGAGCAGTTCTTC. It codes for CSAQGNNEQFF.

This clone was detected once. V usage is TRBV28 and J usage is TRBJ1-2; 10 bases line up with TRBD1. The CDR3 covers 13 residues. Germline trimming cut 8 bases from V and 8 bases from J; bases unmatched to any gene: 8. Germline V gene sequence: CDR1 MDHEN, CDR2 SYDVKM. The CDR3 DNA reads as TGTGCCAGCCGAGGTGGACAGGGGGGCGGCTACACCTTC. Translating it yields CASRGGQGGGYTF.

The CDR3 nucleotides read TGTGCCACCGCGGGACGACAGGGGGGGCGAGGGACCAATCAGCCCCAGCATTTT. This translates into CATAGRQGGRGTNQPQHF. The chain is built from TRBV15 and TRBJ1-5; the match to TRBD1 covers 9 bases. Germline values: CDR1 LNHNV, CDR2 YYDKDF (reference sequence). V lost 8 bases and J lost 3; bases outside the gene matches: 17. CDR3 length: 18 residues.

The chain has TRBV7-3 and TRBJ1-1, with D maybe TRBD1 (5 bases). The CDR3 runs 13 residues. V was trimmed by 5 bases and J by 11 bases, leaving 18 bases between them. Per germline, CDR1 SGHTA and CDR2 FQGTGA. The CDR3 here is CASSRDVRGRAFF. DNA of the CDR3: TGTGCCAGCAGCCGGGACGTTAGAGGGAGGGCTTTCTTT.

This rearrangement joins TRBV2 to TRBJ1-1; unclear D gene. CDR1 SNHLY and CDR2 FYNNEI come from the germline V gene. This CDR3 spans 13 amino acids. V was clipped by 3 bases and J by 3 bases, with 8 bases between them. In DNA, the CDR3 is TGTGCCAGCAGTGACGACCCGTACACTGAAGCTTTCTTT. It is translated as CASSDDPYTEAFF.

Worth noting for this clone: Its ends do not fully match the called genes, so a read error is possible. CDR3 region: CASGLVGGTLREKYF. Written as DNA, the CDR3 is TGTGCTAGTGGTTTGGTTGGCGGCACCCTGCGCGAGAAGTACTTC. This rearrangement joins TRBV12-5 to TRBJ2-7; no definite D call. The CDR3 is made up of 15 amino acids. Germline V gene lookup returns CDR1 LGHNT and CDR2 FRNRAP. The whole variable domain, filled in from reference TRBV12-5 and TRBJ2-7, reads DARVTQTPRHKVTEMGQEVTMRCQPILGHNTVFWYRQTMMQGLELLAYFRNRAPLDDSGMPKDRFSAEMPDATLATLKIQPSEPRDSAVYFCASGLVGGTLREKYFGPGTRLTVT.

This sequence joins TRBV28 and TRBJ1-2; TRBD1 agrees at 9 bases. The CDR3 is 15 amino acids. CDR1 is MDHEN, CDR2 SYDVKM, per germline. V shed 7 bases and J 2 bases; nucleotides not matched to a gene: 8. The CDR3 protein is CASTTGTGKNYGYTF. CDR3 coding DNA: TGTGCCAGCACGACCGGGACAGGGAAAAACTATGGCTACACCTTC.

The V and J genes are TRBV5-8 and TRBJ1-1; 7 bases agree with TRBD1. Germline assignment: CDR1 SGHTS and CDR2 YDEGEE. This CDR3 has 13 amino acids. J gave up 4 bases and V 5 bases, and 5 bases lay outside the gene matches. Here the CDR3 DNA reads TGTGCCAGCAGATATAGACAGGGCACTGAAGCTTTCTTT. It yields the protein CASRYRQGTEAFF.

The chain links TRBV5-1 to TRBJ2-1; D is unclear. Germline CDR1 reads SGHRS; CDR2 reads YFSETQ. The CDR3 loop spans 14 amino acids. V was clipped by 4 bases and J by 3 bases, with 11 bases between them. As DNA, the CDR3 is TGCGCCAGCAGCCGAGAAAGCCTCTACAATGAGCAGTTCTTC. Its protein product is CASSRESLYNEQFF. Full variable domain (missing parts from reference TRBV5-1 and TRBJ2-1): KAGVTQTPRYLIKTRGQQVTLSCSPISGHRSVSWYQQTPGQGLQFLFEYFSETQRNKGNFPGRFSGRQFSNSRSEMNVSTLELGDSALYLCASSRESLYNEQFFGPGTRLTVL.

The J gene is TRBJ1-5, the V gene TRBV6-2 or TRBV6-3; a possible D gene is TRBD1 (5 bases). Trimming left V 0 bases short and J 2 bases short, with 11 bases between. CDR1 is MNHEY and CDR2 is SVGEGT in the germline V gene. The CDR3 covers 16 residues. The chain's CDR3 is CASSYSGGRGNQPQHF. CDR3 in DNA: TGTGCCAGCAGTTACTCGGGGGGTAGGGGCAATCAGCCCCAGCATTTT.

The CDR3 sequence is CASSLGWDYNEQFF. The CDR3 DNA reads TGTGCCAGCAGCCTCGGCTGGGACTACAATGAGCAGTTCTTC. The rearrangement uses TRBV7-8 and TRBJ2-1; D gene unclear. Trimming left V 5 bases short and J 3 bases short, with 11 bases between. Per germline, CDR1 SGHVS and CDR2 FQNEAQ. The CDR3 loop spans 14 amino acids.

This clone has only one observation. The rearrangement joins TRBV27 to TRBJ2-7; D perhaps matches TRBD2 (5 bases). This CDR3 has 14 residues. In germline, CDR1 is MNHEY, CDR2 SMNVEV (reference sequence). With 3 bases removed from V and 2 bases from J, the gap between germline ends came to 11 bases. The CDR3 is CASSFSGFPYEQYF. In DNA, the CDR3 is TGTGCCAGCAGTTTCTCGGGATTCCCCTACGAGCAGTACTTC.

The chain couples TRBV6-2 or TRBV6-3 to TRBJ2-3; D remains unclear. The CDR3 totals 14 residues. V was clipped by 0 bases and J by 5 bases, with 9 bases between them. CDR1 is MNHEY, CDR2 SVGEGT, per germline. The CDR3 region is CASSYSPSLDTQYF. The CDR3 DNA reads TGTGCCAGCAGTTACTCTCCCTCCCTAGATACGCAGTATTTT.

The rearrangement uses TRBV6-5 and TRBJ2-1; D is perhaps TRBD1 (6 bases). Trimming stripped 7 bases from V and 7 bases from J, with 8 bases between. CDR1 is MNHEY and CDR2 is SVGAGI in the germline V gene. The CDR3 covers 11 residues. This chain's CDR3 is CASKTGNEQFF. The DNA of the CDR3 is TGTGCCAGCAAAACAGGGAATGAGCAGTTCTTC.

The CDR3 nucleotides read TGTGCCAGCCATGGGGGGTCGGCAGCGAACACCGGGGAGCTGTTTTTT. This sequence encodes CASHGGSAANTGELFF. V usage is TRBV9 and J usage is TRBJ2-2, with D tentatively TRBD2 (6 bases). The CDR3 extends over 16 amino acids. Germline V gene lookup returns CDR1 SGDLS and CDR2 YYNGEE. V dropped 7 bases and J dropped 0 bases, with 16 bases sitting between them.